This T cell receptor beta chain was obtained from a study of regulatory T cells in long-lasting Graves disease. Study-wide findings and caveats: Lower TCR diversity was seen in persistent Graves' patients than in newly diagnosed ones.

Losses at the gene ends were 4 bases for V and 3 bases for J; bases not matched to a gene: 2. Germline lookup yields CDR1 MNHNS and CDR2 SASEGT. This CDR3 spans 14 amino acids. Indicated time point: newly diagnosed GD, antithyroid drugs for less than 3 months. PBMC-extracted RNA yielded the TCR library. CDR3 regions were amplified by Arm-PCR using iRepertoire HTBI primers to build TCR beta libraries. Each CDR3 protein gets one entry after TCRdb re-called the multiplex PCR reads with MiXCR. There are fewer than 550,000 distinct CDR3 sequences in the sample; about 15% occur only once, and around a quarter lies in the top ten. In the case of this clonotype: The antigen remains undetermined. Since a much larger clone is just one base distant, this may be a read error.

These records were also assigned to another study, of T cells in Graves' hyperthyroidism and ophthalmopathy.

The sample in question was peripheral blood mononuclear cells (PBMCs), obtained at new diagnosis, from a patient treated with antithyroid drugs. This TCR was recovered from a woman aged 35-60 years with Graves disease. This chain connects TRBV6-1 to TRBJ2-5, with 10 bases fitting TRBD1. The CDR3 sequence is CASSAGTGEETQYF. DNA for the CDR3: TGTGCCAGCAGTGCCGGGACAGGGGAAGAGACCCAGTACTTC.